This T cell receptor (beta chain) was captured by sequencing in a study of radiotherapy plus CTLA-4 blockade in lung cancer. Generated by immunoSEQ multiplex PCR, the TCRdb table keeps only in-frame clones and is missing some. In the table there are about 55,000 clones, just under 85% of which are singletons. The CDR3 is made up of 14 amino acids. V was clipped by 5 bases and J by 4 bases; unmatched bases: 5. Looked up from germline, CDR1 is SGHVS and CDR2 is FQNEAQ. The rearrangement uses TRBV7-8 and TRBJ2-1, with 7 bases fitting TRBD2. The clonotype comes from a human donor with non-small cell lung cancer whose response to radiotherapy plus ipilimumab could not be evaluated. Sequencing was performed on peripheral blood, taken from a patient treated with radiotherapy plus ipilimumab. CDR3 bases: TGTGCCAGCAGCCATGGGGGGGGATACAATGAGCAGTTCTTC. Encoded protein: CASSHGGGYNEQFF.